This entry lists 29 T cell receptor beta chains sequenced from one sample in a study of vaccination and CD4 T cells after COVID-19. Treatment described: approximately 11-day PBMC culture with coronavirus spike peptide pools or control peptides (ViraFEST assay). Sequencing of cultured CD4+ T cell DNA used the Oncomine TCR Beta short-read assay. MiXCR was run by TCRdb on the PCR reads, yielding one entry per CDR3 protein. The table lists approximately 15,000 distinct CDR3 sequences, 35% to 45% of them singletons. These TCRs are of unknown antigen specificity. This specimen was CD4+ T cells from blood, cultured in vitro, taken before SARS-CoV-2 vaccination. Source of these receptors: a human donor who received a COVID-19 vaccine.

In regard to this clonotype: One junction end disagrees with the germline gene, perhaps due to a read error. The chain links TRBV7-8 to TRBJ2-5; possibly TRBD1 for D (7 bases). This CDR3 is built from 16 residues. CDR1 is SGHVS, CDR2 FQNEAQ, per germline. The CDR3 DNA reads TGTGCCAACAGCGCACAGGGACAGCGGGTTAGGGAGACCCAGTACTTC. Translation: CANSAQGQRVRETQYF.

The V gene is TRBV7-9, the J gene TRBJ2-2; maybe TRBD2 (7 bases). In germline, CDR1 is SEHNR, CDR2 FQNEAQ (reference sequence). V was cut by 11 bases and J by 2 bases, with 12 bases left in between. The CDR3 has 13 amino acids. This chain's CDR3 is CAPRGLNTGELFF. CDR3 in DNA: TGTGCCCCGCGGGGGCTCAACACCGGGGAGCTGTTTTTT.

This clonotype was detected only a few times. The CDR3 DNA is TGTGCCAGCAGTTACGCGGCACCAGAAGATTCACCCCTCCACTTT. Translated, it gives CASSYAAPEDSPLHF. The V call is TRBV6-2 or TRBV6-3, the J call TRBJ1-6; D gene unclear. Germline-derived CDR1 and CDR2 are MNHEY and SVGEGT. V was trimmed by 2 bases and J by 8 bases, leaving 13 bases between them. This CDR3 contains 15 residues.

This clonotype was detected only a few times. The J gene is TRBJ2-3, the V gene TRBV6-5; maybe TRBD2 (6 bases). Germline values: CDR1 MNHEY, CDR2 SVGAGI. The CDR3 runs to 16 residues. Deletions cut 4 bases from V and 3 bases from J, with 17 bases between. The CDR3 here is CASSSPRRGKTDTQYF. The CDR3, as DNA: TGTGCCAGCAGTTCCCCGAGACGGGGGAAGACAGATACGCAGTATTTT.

The gene calls are TRBV6-1 and TRBJ2-5; no firm D call. Trimming left V 7 bases short and J 5 bases short, with 14 bases between. The CDR3 spans 13 residues. CDR1 MNHNS and CDR2 SASEGT come from the germline V gene. The CDR3 here is CASTDGSFETQYF. CDR3 in DNA: TGTGCCAGCACCGACGGGTCTTTCGAGACCCAGTACTTC.

This sequence joins TRBV30 and TRBJ1-2; D not resolved. Germline CDR1 is GTSNPN and CDR2 is SVGIG (reference sequence). Trimming took off 1 base at V and 4 bases at J, with 19 bases between the two ends. CDR3 length equals 16 residues. The CDR3 sequence: CAWSEFREPFPYGYTF. The CDR3 DNA sequence: TGTGCCTGGAGTGAATTCCGGGAGCCTTTCCCCTATGGCTACACCTTC.

This clonotype was counted only a few times. V gene TRBV24-1 combines with J gene TRBJ2-7; D tentatively fits TRBD1 or TRBD2 (5 bases each). CDR3 size: 13 residues. The ends were cut back, 4 bases at V and 2 bases at J, with 8 bases in the middle. CDR1 KGHDR and CDR2 SFDVKD come from the germline V gene. The CDR3 sequence is CATSDLGAYEQYF. CDR3 DNA sequence: TGTGCCACCAGTGACCTGGGGGCCTACGAGCAGTACTTC.

This chain connects TRBV12-3 or TRBV12-4 to TRBJ2-6; TRBD1 is a possible D gene (6 bases). The length of the CDR3 is 16 residues. Trimming stripped 2 bases from V and 2 bases from J, with 10 bases between. CDR3: CASSLSAGAGANVLTF. The CDR3 DNA reads TGTGCCAGCAGTTTATCGGCAGGGGCTGGGGCCAACGTCCTGACTTTC.

V usage is TRBV2 and J usage is TRBJ1-5; D is perhaps TRBD1 (5 bases). The germline CDR1 and CDR2 sequences are SNHLY and FYNNEI. The CDR3 runs to 12 residues. Trimming shortened V by 7 bases and J by 7 bases, and 11 bases separated the two germline ends. Here the CDR3 DNA reads TGTGCCAGCACCTCATGGGGGCAGCCCCAGCATTTT. It encodes CASTSWGQPQHF.

J is TRBJ1-2 and V is TRBV6-1, with D hard to call. Trimming took 4 bases from V and 6 from J, leaving 21 bases between them. This CDR3 contains 16 residues. CDR1 MNHNS and CDR2 SASEGT come from the germline V gene. The CDR3 loop is CASSVRRTGSANGYTF. The CDR3 bases are TGTGCCAGCAGTGTCCGCCGCACGGGATCAGCAAATGGCTACACCTTC.

The V call is TRBV2, the J call TRBJ1-1; no definite D call. CDR3 size: 15 residues. Germline V CDR1 and CDR2: SNHLY, FYNNEI. V dropped 7 bases and J dropped 0 bases, with 15 bases sitting between them. The CDR3 sequence: CASTASWVMNTEAFF. The CDR3 DNA follows: TGTGCCAGCACGGCCTCTTGGGTCATGAACACTGAAGCTTTCTTT.

This clonotype was recorded only once. The V call is TRBV2, the J call TRBJ2-3; tentative D call: TRBD2 (6 bases). The CDR3 is 14 amino acids. V shed 6 bases and J shed 2 bases, with 12 bases lying between them. CDR1 is SNHLY, CDR2 FYNNEI, per germline. The CDR3 nucleotides read TGTGCCAGCAGGCGGGACTTTCACACAGATACGCAGTATTTT. This encodes CASRRDFHTDTQYF.

This chain connects TRBV7-2 to TRBJ1-2; maybe TRBD1 (5 bases). Trimming took off 5 bases at V and 4 bases at J, with 8 bases between the two ends. Germline CDR1 and CDR2: SGHTA and FQGNSA. CDR3 length: 12 residues. Here the CDR3 reads CASSRGTYGYTF. CDR3 bases: TGTGCCAGCAGCCGAGGGACCTATGGCTACACCTTC.

This clonotype was seen more than once but under ten times. The rearrangement joins TRBV20-1 to TRBJ1-5; 9 bases agree with TRBD1. Germline CDR1 and CDR2: DFQATT and SNEGSKA (reference sequence). V gave up 3 bases and J gave up 4 bases; unmatched junction bases: 13. The length of the CDR3 is 17 residues. For the CDR3, the DNA is TGCAGTGCTAGGGCTAAAGGGGGACAGGGAGGAAATCAGCCCCAGCATTTT. Translated: CSARAKGGQGGNQPQHF.

This sequence joins TRBV10-1 and TRBJ1-6, with D perhaps matching TRBD1 (5 bases). V lost 5 bases and J 7 bases, leaving 15 bases between the germline ends. Germline assignment: CDR1 WNHNN and CDR2 SYGVQD (reference sequence). This CDR3 comprises 15 residues. CDR3 sequence: CASSLDSALNSPLHF. The CDR3 nucleotides read TGCGCCAGCAGTCTTGACAGCGCTTTGAATTCACCCCTCCACTTT.

This CDR3 reads CASSPYSYNEQFF. The CDR3 bases are TGTGCCAGCAGCCCGTACTCCTACAATGAGCAGTTCTTC. This chain links TRBV5-4 with TRBJ2-1; D remains ambiguous. The CDR3 extends over 13 amino acids. Trimming left V 4 bases short and J 0 bases short, with 5 bases between. Looked up from germline, CDR1 is SGHNT and CDR2 is YYREEE (reference sequence).

The chain recombines TRBV24-1 with TRBJ2-1; TRBD1 matches 10 bases. CDR1 and CDR2 from the germline V gene are KGHDR and SFDVKD. CDR3 length: 18 residues. The trim removed 5 bases at V and 3 bases at J, leaving 12 bases unmatched. The CDR3 nucleotides are TGTGCCACCAGTGTAGGGACAGGGGAATTCGTCGACTACAATGAGCAGTTCTTC. Its translation is CATSVGTGEFVDYNEQFF.

On this clonotype: The germline gene is not matched at one end of the junction; a read error may be the cause. This chain links TRBV5-1 with TRBJ2-2; possibly TRBD1 or TRBD2 for D (5 bases each). The length of the CDR3 is 15 residues. CDR1 SGHRS and CDR2 YFSETQ come from the germline V gene. CDR3 residues: CASSLGGADTRELFF. CDR3 sequence (DNA): TGCGCCAGCAGCTTGGGAGGGGCGGACACCAGGGAGCTGTTTTTT.

Only a few counts were recorded for this clonotype. The CDR3, as DNA: TGTGCCAGCAGCTTGGTAGGCAATAACTATGGCTACACCTTC. Amino acids: CASSLVGNNYGYTF. The chain is built from TRBV5-4 and TRBJ1-2, with no clear D. This CDR3 has 14 amino acids. Germline V gene lookup returns CDR1 SGHNT and CDR2 YYREEE (reference sequence). V was shortened by 0 bases and J by 1 base, with 7 bases between the two germline ends.

This chain links TRBV5-1 with TRBJ2-6; D may be TRBD1 (6 bases). The germline V and J ends were trimmed by 4 bases and 0 bases, with 11 bases remaining between them. Germline CDR1 reads SGHRS; CDR2 reads YFSETQ. CDR3 length equals 16 residues. The CDR3 DNA follows: TGCGCCAGCAGCCTAGGACAGCCCTCTGGGGCCAACGTCCTGACTTTC. Protein product: CASSLGQPSGANVLTF.

The chain joins TRBV10-2 to TRBJ2-1, with 10 nucleotides matching TRBD1. CDR3 length: 17 amino acids. Per germline, CDR1 WSHSY and CDR2 SAAADI. V was pared by 3 bases and J by 6 bases, with 11 bases of the junction left unmatched. DNA for the CDR3: TGCGCCAGCAGTGAAGGTGGACGGACAGGGGGAGGCAATGAGCAGTTCTTC. This translates into CASSEGGRTGGGNEQFF.

The V gene is TRBV14, the J gene TRBJ1-2; 8 bases are shared with TRBD1. Germline values: CDR1 SGHDN, CDR2 FVKESK. This CDR3 has 14 residues. Unmatched junction bases numbered 3, after V lost 1 base and J lost 5 bases. CDR3: CASSQGRTGYGYTF. The CDR3 DNA is TGTGCCAGCAGCCAAGGAAGGACAGGGTATGGCTACACCTTC. Combining the CDR3 with reference TRBV14 and TRBJ1-2 gives the whole variable domain EAGVTQFPSHSVIEKGQTVTLRCDPISGHDNLYWYRRVMGKEIKFLLHFVKESKQDESGMPNNRFLAERTGGTYSTLKVQPAELEDSGVYFCASSQGRTGYGYTFGSGTRLTVV.

The chain joins TRBV10-3 to TRBJ1-3; D gene ambiguous. The CDR3 consists of 17 residues. The ends were cut back, 2 bases at V and 1 base at J, with 15 bases in the middle. Germline values: CDR1 ENHRY, CDR2 SYGVKD. CDR3 nucleotides: TGTGCCATCAGTGAGCCACACAGCTCTATTTCTGGAAACACCATATATTTT. It yields the protein CAISEPHSSISGNTIYF.

The CDR3 coding sequence is TGTGCCAGCAAACAGCAAGAGACCCAGTACTTC. Translation gives CASKQQETQYF. This chain joins TRBV2 and TRBJ2-5; D gene ambiguous. This CDR3 is built from 11 residues. Trimming cost V 7 bases and J 2 bases, with 5 bases left between them. Germline loops: CDR1 SNHLY, CDR2 FYNNEI. Drawing the rest from reference TRBV2 and TRBJ2-5, the complete variable domain is EPEVTQTPSHQVTQMGQEVILRCVPISNHLYFYWYRQILGQKVEFLVSFYNNEISEKSEIFDDQFSVERPDGSNFTLKIRSTKLEDSAMYFCASKQQETQYFGPGTRLLVL.

V is TRBV6-2 or TRBV6-3 and J is TRBJ2-3; the D is unclear. The CDR3 contains 14 residues. CDR1 and CDR2 (germline): MNHEY, SVGEGT. Trimming took off 6 bases at V and 4 bases at J, with 14 bases between the two ends. The CDR3, as DNA: TGTGCCAGCAGGCAGACTCGCACAGCAGATACGCAGTATTTT. This gives the protein CASRQTRTADTQYF.

The rearrangement joins TRBV6-1 to TRBJ1-1, with D perhaps TRBD1 (5 bases). The ends were cut back, 4 bases at V and 3 bases at J, with 30 bases in the middle. This CDR3 comprises 20 residues. Germline loops: CDR1 MNHNS, CDR2 SASEGT. The CDR3 loop reads CASSGYSVGGFFSAYTEAFF. The CDR3 DNA reads TGTGCCAGCAGTGGTTACAGTGTCGGGGGATTTTTTAGTGCGTACACTGAAGCTTTCTTT.

The V gene is TRBV10-2, the J gene TRBJ2-1; 13 bases map to TRBD2. Trimming cost V 6 bases and J 7 bases; bases outside gene matches: 6. From germline, CDR1 is WSHSY and CDR2 SAAADI. The CDR3 totals 15 residues. The CDR3 loop reads CASSGLAGVGNEQFF. The CDR3 DNA sequence: TGCGCCAGCAGCGGACTAGCGGGGGTAGGTAATGAGCAGTTCTTC.

The rearrangement links TRBV10-2 to TRBJ1-2; possible D gene TRBD1, 6 bases. CDR3 size: 16 residues. Trimming cost V 7 bases and J 3 bases, with 21 bases left between them. Germline V CDR1 and CDR2: WSHSY, SAAADI. CDR3 nucleotides: TGCGCCAGCATCAGACCACAGGGTCCTTTGGACTATGGCTACACCTTC. Translating gives CASIRPQGPLDYGYTF.

The chain combines TRBV19 with TRBJ1-1, with TRBD1 matching 7 bases. The J segment lost 0 bases and the V segment lost 8 bases, leaving 6 bases of the junction unmatched. CDR3 length equals 14 residues. Germline-derived CDR1 and CDR2 are LNHDA and SQIVND (reference sequence). Written as DNA, the CDR3 is TGTGCCAGTGGGTCAGGGGGTTTGAACACTGAAGCTTTCTTT. It is translated as CASGSGGLNTEAFF.